The clone carrying this T cell receptor beta chain was found once. Trimming stripped 4 bases from V and 8 bases from J, with 17 bases between. Per germline, CDR1 MGHRA and CDR2 YSYEKL. This CDR3 region has 15 residues. These data are taken from a study of blood T cell repertoires in COVID-19. Across the whole study: Specimens from acute and convalescent COVID-19 originated in the United States, Italy and Spain. In each case, the material was cDNA or gDNA derived from T cells, B-cell-depleted T cells, or PBMCs.

Per the study methods: The authors estimated nucleated cell counts from reference gene primer amplification. Assay: immunoSEQ multiplex PCR; the TCRdb copy retains only in-frame clones and omits some. V and J calls and clone size come straight from that table; D and trimming were deduced from the DNA. This sample has 270,000 or so clones; approximately 89% occur once, and the top ten carry 4% to 5%. This sequence originates from a middle-aged woman who had recovered from COVID-19. The source material was peripheral blood. The chain recombines TRBV4-1 with TRBJ1-4, with a tentative D call TRBD1 (5 bases). The CDR3 region is CASSPSEGMGEKLFF. CDR3 coding DNA: TGCGCCAGCAGCCCCTCGGAGGGGATGGGGGAAAAACTGTTTTTT.